This T cell receptor beta chain was captured by sequencing in a study of cytomegalovirus exposure and HLA in healthy donors. Germline CDR1 reads KGHSH; CDR2 reads LQKENI. Trimming at V came to 4 bases and at J to 1 base, leaving 5 bases not matched to a gene. The CDR3 is made up of 15 amino acids. With 60 Vbeta and 13 Jbeta primers, the PCR was carried out. Only in-frame clones appear in the TCRdb table, and some are missing; sequencing was by immunoSEQ multiplex PCR. This sample has over 80,000 clones, with roughly four fifths found just once. This receptor was obtained from a man aged 35-49 years in good health and CMV-seronegative. Sequences were obtained from PBMCs. The chain has TRBV18 and TRBJ2-5, with 8 bases aligning to TRBD2. In DNA, the CDR3 is TGTGCCAGCTCACAGGGACTAGTGGGCCAAGAGACCCAGTACTTC. Residues: CASSQGLVGQETQYF.